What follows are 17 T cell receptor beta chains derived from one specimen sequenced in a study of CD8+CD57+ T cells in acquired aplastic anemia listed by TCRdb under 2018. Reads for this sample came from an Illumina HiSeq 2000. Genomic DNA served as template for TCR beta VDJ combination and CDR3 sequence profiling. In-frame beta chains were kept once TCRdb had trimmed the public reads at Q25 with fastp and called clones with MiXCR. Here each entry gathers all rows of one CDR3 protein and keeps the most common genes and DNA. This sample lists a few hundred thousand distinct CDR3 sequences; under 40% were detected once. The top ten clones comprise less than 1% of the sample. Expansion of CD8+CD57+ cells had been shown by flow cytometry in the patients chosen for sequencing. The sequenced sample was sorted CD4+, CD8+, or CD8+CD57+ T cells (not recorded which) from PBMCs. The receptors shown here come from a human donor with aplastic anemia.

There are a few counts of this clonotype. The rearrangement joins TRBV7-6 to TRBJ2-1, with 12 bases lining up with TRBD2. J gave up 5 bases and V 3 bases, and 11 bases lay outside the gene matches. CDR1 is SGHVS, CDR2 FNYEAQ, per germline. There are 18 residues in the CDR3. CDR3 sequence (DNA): TGTGCCAGCAGCTTGACTAGCGGGAGTGATATTCGCCACAATGAGCAGTTCTTC. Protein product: CASSLTSGSDIRHNEQFF.

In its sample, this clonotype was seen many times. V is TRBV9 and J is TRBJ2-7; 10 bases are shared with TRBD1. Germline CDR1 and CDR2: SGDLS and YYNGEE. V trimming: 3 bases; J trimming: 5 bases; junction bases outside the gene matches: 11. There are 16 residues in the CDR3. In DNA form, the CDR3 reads TGTGCCAGCAGCGGGGGACAGGGGCAGAGAGGGAACGAGCAGTACTTC. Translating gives CASSGGQGQRGNEQYF.

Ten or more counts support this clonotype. The CDR3 DNA reads TGTGCCAGCAGCTTGGTTCCGGGGCACTATGGCTACACCTTC. Its translation: CASSLVPGHYGYTF. This chain joins TRBV5-5 and TRBJ1-2; maybe TRBD1 (5 bases). Trimming shortened V by 0 bases and J by 3 bases, and 9 bases separated the two germline ends. This CDR3 contains 14 residues. Germline CDR1 reads SGHKS; CDR2 reads YYEKEE (reference sequence).

The CDR3 spells CASRPSWVENTEAFF. In DNA, the CDR3 is TGCGCCAGCAGACCCTCCTGGGTGGAGAACACTGAAGCTTTCTTT. The rearrangement joins TRBV4-1 to TRBJ1-1; no definite D call. There are 15 residues in the CDR3. Germline CDR1 reads MGHRA; CDR2 reads YSYEKL. The V end lost 6 bases, the J end lost 1 base, and 15 bases lay between the germline ends.

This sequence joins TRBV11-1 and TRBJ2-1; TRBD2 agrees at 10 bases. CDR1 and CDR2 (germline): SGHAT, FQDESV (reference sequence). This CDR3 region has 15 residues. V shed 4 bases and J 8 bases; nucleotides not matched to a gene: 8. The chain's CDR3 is CASSSIAGGLDEQFF. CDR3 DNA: TGTGCCAGCAGCTCGATAGCGGGAGGCTTAGATGAGCAGTTCTTC.

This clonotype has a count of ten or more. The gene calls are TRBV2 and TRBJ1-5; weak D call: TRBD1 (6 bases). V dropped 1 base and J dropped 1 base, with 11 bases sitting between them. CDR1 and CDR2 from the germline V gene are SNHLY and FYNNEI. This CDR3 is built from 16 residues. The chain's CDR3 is CASSEVGALSNQPQHF. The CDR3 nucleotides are TGTGCCAGCAGTGAAGTGGGGGCTTTGAGCAATCAGCCCCAGCATTTT.

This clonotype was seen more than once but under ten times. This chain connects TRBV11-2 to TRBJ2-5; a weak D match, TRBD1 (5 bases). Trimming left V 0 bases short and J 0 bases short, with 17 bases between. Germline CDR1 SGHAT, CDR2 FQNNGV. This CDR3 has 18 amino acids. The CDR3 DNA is TGTGCCAGCAGCTTAGAGTTTTTCGGACAATCCTACCAAGAGACCCAGTACTTC. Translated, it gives CASSLEFFGQSYQETQYF.

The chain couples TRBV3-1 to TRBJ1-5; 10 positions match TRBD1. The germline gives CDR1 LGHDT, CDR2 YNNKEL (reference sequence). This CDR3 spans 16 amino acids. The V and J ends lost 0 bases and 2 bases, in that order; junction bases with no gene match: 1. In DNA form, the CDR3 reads TGTGCCAGCAGCCAAGAAGGGACAGGGGGCAATCAGCCCCAGCATTTT. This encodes CASSQEGTGGNQPQHF.

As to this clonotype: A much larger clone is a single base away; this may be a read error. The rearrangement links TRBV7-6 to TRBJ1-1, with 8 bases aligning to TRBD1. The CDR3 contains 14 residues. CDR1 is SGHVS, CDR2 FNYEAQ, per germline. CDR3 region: CPSSRDRKNTEAFF. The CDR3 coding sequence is TGTCCCAGCAGCCGGGACAGGAAGAACACTGAAGCTTTCTTT.

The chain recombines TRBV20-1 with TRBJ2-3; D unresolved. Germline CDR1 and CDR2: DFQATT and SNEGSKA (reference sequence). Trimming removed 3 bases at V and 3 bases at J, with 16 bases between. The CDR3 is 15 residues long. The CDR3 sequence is CSASILSEKTDTQYF. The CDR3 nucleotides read TGCAGTGCTAGCATCCTTTCTGAGAAAACAGATACGCAGTATTTT.

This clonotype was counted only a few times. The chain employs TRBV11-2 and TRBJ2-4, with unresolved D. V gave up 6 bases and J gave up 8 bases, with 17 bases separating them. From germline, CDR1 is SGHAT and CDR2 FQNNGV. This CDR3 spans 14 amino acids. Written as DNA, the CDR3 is TGTGCCAGCAGTTCGGTCGACGGAATGGACATTCAGTACTTC. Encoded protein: CASSSVDGMDIQYF.

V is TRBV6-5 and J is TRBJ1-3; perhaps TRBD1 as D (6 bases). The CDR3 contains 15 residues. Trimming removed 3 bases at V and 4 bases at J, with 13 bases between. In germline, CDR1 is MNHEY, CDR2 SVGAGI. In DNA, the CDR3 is TGTGCCAGCAGTTATTTACAGGGTGCAGGAAACACCATATATTTT. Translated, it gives CASSYLQGAGNTIYF.

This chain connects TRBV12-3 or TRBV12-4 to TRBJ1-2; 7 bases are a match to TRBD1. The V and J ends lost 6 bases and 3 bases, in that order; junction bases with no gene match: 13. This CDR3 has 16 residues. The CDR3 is CASRKINRGGDYGYTF. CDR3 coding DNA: TGTGCCAGCAGGAAGATAAACAGGGGAGGTGACTATGGCTACACCTTC.

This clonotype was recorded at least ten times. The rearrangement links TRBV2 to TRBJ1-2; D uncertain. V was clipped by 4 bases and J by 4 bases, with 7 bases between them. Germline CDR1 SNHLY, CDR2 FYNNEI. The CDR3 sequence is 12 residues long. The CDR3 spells CASSGRGYGYTF. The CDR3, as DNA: TGTGCCAGCAGTGGGCGGGGCTATGGCTACACCTTC.

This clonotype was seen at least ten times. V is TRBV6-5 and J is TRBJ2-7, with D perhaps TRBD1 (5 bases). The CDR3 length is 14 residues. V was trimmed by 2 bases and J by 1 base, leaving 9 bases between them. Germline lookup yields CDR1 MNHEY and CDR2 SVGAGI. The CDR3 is CASSYRRESYEQYF. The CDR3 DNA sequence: TGTGCCAGCAGTTACCGCAGGGAATCCTACGAGCAGTACTTC.

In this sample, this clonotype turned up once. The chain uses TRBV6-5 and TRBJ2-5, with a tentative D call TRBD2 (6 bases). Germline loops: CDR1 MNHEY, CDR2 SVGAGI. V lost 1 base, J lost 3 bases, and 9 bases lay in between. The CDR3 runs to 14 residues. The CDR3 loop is CASSYLGGEETQYF. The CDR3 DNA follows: TGTGCCAGCAGTTACTTGGGGGGAGAAGAGACCCAGTACTTC.

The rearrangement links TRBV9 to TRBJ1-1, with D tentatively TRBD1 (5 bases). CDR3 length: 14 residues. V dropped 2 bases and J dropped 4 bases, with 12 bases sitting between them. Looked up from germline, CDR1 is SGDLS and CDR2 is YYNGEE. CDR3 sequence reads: CASSVEGLGTEAFF. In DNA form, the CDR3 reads TGTGCCAGCAGCGTCGAGGGGCTTGGCACTGAAGCTTTCTTT.